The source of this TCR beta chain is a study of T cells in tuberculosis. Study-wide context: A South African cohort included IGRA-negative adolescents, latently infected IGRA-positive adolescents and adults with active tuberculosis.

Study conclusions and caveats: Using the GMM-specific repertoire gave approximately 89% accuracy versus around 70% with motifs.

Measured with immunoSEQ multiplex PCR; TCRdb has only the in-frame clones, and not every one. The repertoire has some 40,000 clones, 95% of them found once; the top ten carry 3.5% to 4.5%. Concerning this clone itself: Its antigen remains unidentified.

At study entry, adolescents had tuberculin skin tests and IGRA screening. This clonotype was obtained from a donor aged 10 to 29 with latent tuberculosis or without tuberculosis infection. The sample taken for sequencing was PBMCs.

The CDR3: CASRPGTGNSPLHF. In DNA, the CDR3 is TGTGCCAGCAGGCCCGGGACAGGGAATTCACCCCTCCACTTT. The chain employs TRBV7-8 and TRBJ1-6; 9 bases align to TRBD1. The J segment lost 7 bases and the V segment lost 6 bases, leaving 4 bases of the junction unmatched. The CDR3 is 14 amino acids. Germline CDR1 SGHVS, CDR2 FQNEAQ.